This TCR beta chain was captured in a study of OX40 agonist ivuxolimab in advanced cancers. Study-level information: Ivuxolimab, an agonist antibody against OX40 (CD134), was given to patients. Partial response was recorded in three patients: one hepatocellular carcinoma and two cutaneous melanoma cases. Earlier treatment with anti-PD-1, anti-PD-L1 or anti-CTLA-4 was permitted, and 35% to 40% had received some.

Clones were sequenced by immunoSEQ multiplex PCR, and TCRdb holds only the in-frame ones, with some missing. Here the sample spans more than 65,000 clones, approximately 84% being singletons. The CDR3 consists of 14 residues. From germline, CDR1 is ENHRY and CDR2 SYGVKD. The V segment lost 6 bases and the J segment 5 bases; nucleotides outside the gene matches: 4. The TCR was taken from an adult with an advanced solid tumor such as melanoma, head and neck, liver or kidney cancer. The specimen was CD4+ or CD8+ T cells sorted from blood, collected in a trial of the OX40 agonist ivuxolimab. The chain has TRBV10-3 and TRBJ2-2; 9 nucleotides align to TRBD2. The CDR3 protein is CAIRGLAETGELFF. The CDR3 coding sequence is TGTGCCATCAGGGGACTAGCAGAAACCGGGGAGCTGTTTTTT.